The source of this T cell receptor (beta chain) is a study of shared clonotypes between healthy human individuals. Study overall: Contributing individuals were a couple of females and three males aged 18 to 49.

CDR3 length: 14 amino acids. The germline V gene encodes CDR1 MDHEN and CDR2 SYDVKM. J gave up 4 bases and V 2 bases, and 5 bases lay outside the gene matches. Repertoires were generated with immunoSEQ multiplex PCR, while TCRdb's copy carries only in-frame clones and drops some. The table records some 480,000 clones, roughly 85% of them present only once. The donor cohort consisted entirely of Caucasian adults residing in Nashville, Tennessee. The receptor's source is a woman in her 40s in good health. Some clones in this sample may be carry-over from other donors' samples. This rearrangement joins TRBV28 to TRBJ2-7; 7 bases are a match to TRBD1. Sequencing used PBMCs. DNA of the CDR3: TGTGCCAGCAGTTTAAACAGGGGCTTGTACGAGCAGTACTTC. It encodes CASSLNRGLYEQYF. Full variable domain (rest looked up from reference TRBV28 and TRBJ2-7): DVKVTQSSRYLVKRTGEKVFLECVQDMDHENMFWYRQDPGLGLRLIYFSYDVKMKEKGDIPEGYSVSREKKERFSLILESASTNQTSMYLCASSLNRGLYEQYFGPGTRLTVT.